The 6 T cell receptor beta chains listed next were all sequenced from one sample in a study of cytomegalovirus exposure and HLA in healthy donors. The study ran its PCR with 60 Vbeta and 13 Jbeta primers. Generated by immunoSEQ multiplex PCR, the TCRdb table keeps only in-frame clones and is missing some. This table holds around 100,000 clones. The source material was PBMCs. These receptors all come from a middle-aged man in good health and CMV-seropositive.

This chain links TRBV27 with TRBJ2-2; TRBD2 agrees at 11 bases. J gave up 6 bases and V 5 bases, and 14 bases lay outside the gene matches. Germline V gene sequence: CDR1 MNHEY, CDR2 SMNVEV (reference sequence). The CDR3 is 18 residues long. The CDR3 loop reads CASSPYLTSGKSAGELFF. The CDR3 DNA reads TGTGCCAGCAGTCCCTATTTGACTAGCGGGAAGTCGGCCGGGGAGCTGTTTTTT.

J is TRBJ2-5 and V is TRBV25-1, with TRBD2 as a possible D gene (6 bases). The ends were cut back, 0 bases at V and 7 bases at J, with 18 bases in the middle. The V gene's germline CDR1 is MGHDK and CDR2 SYGVNS. This CDR3 has 16 amino acids. CDR3 residues: CASSEYTSSLEGTQYF. CDR3 DNA sequence: TGTGCCAGCAGTGAATACACTAGCTCCCTGGAGGGGACCCAGTACTTC.

The gene calls are TRBV6-5 and TRBJ1-2; D is ambiguous. The CDR3 runs to 15 residues. Trimming took off 2 bases at V and 2 bases at J, with 12 bases between the two ends. Germline-derived CDR1 and CDR2 are MNHEY and SVGAGI. The chain's CDR3 is CASSYMGRPNYGYTF. The CDR3 DNA reads as TGTGCCAGCAGTTACATGGGCAGGCCCAACTATGGCTACACCTTC.

The genes are TRBV7-6 and TRBJ2-1; possibly TRBD2 for D (6 bases). Germline V gene data show CDR1 as SGHVS and CDR2 as FNYEAQ. V was shortened by 4 bases and J by 15 bases, with 16 bases between the two germline ends. CDR3 length: 12 amino acids. The CDR3 nucleotides read TGTGCCAGCAGCTCAAGTGGGGGAGGTGCGTTCTTC. Protein: CASSSSGGGAFF.

The genes are TRBV19 and TRBJ1-4; the D gene is possibly TRBD1 (6 bases). The CDR3 length is 14 residues. Per germline, CDR1 LNHDA and CDR2 SQIVND (reference sequence). The V end was cut by 9 bases, the J end by 3 bases, with 14 bases between. The CDR3, as DNA: TGTGCCAGCACCACAGGGACACCTAATGAAAAACTGTTTTTT. Translating gives CASTTGTPNEKLFF.

This chain uses TRBV28 with TRBJ1-2; D is perhaps TRBD1 (5 bases). The CDR3 sequence is 15 residues long. Germline V CDR1 and CDR2: MDHEN, SYDVKM. Trimming took off 7 bases at V and 3 bases at J, with 18 bases between the two ends. This chain's CDR3 is CASTLDTFGDYGYTF. The CDR3 bases are TGTGCCAGCACCCTGGACACCTTTGGGGACTATGGCTACACCTTC.